These T cell receptor beta chains were read from a single sample in a study of blood T cell repertoires in COVID-19. Clones were sequenced by immunoSEQ multiplex PCR, and TCRdb holds only the in-frame ones, with some missing. Of about 160,000 clones listed, approximately 84% are singletons. Sequenced input: peripheral blood. Source of these receptors: a woman aged 80 or over with acute or convalescent COVID-19. The CDR3 runs from the conserved cysteine through the conserved F or W. A D gene is named only where the DNA matches it firmly. Only part of the rows carry a size: once, few, many, or a class if the clone is expanded.

>TRBJ2-1|TRBD2|NA|TRBV11-2
CATSPGRAGNEQFF
TGTGCCACCTCGCCCGGGAGGGCCGGTAATGAGCAGTTCTTC
>TRBJ2-5|NA|NA|TRBV7-7
CASSLSGETQYF
TGTGCCAGCAGCCTTAGTGGAGAGACCCAGTACTTC
>TRBJ2-4|TRBD2|NA|TRBV10-3
CAISEVPGLAGEKNIQYF
TGTGCCATCAGTGAGGTCCCCGGACTAGCGGGAGAGAAAAACATTCAGTACTTC
>TRBJ2-1|TRBD1|NA|TRBV9
CASSDRGEYNEQFF
TGTGCCAGCAGCGACAGGGGGGAATACAATGAGCAGTTCTTC
>TRBJ2-1|TRBD1|NA|TRBV7-9
CASSLSVRQGRDNEQFF
TGTGCCAGCAGCTTATCGGTCCGACAGGGACGAGACAATGAGCAGTTCTTC
>TRBJ2-7|NA|NA|TRBV12-2
CASRLETGITYEQYF
TGTGCAAGTCGCTTAGAAACGGGTATAACCTACGAGCAGTACTTC
>TRBJ2-5|NA|NA|TRBV5-4
CASSLGGSQETQYF
TGTGCCAGCAGCTTGGGAGGGTCCCAAGAGACCCAGTACTTC
>TRBJ1-1|NA|NA|TRBV29-1
CSVEAGVPEAFF
TGCAGCGTTGAAGCCGGGGTGCCTGAAGCTTTCTTT
>TRBJ1-6|TRBD1|NA|TRBV5-1
CASSTGTANSPLHF
TGCGCCAGCAGCACCGGGACAGCCAATTCACCCCTCCACTTT
>TRBJ1-3|NA|many|TRBV5-1
CASSLDLAGNTIYF
TGCGCCAGCAGCTTGGATCTAGCGGGAAACACCATATATTTT
>TRBJ1-2|NA|NA|TRBV25-1
CASSGAGNYGYTF
TGTGCCAGCAGTGGAGCAGGGAACTATGGCTACACCTTC
>TRBJ1-2|NA|NA|TRBV11-2
CASSSRQNYGYTF
TGTGCCAGCAGCTCACGACAAAACTATGGCTACACCTTC
>TRBJ2-2|NA|once|TRBV28
CATYLPRGRGYTGELFF
TGTGCCACCTACCTGCCTCGGGGGAGAGGGTACACCGGGGAGCTGTTTTTT
>TRBJ1-2|NA|NA|TRBV2
CASSEQGGGYTF
TGTGCCAGCAGTGAACAGGGAGGGGGCTACACCTTC
>TRBJ1-5|NA|NA|TRBV27
CASSLSPGIQPQHF
TGTGCCAGCAGCCTATCCCCAGGAATTCAGCCCCAGCATTTT
>TRBJ2-1|TRBD2|NA|TRBV5-1
CASSLVGAGGRNEQFF
TGCGCCAGCAGCTTGGTGGGAGCGGGAGGGCGTAATGAGCAGTTCTTC
>TRBJ1-2|NA|NA|TRBV4-3
CASSPQAGPYGYTF
TGCGCCAGCAGCCCTCAAGCAGGCCCCTATGGCTACACCTTC
>TRBJ2-1|TRBD2|NA|TRBV11-2
CASSSTSLDEQFF
TGTGCCAGCAGTTCGACTAGCCTGGATGAGCAGTTCTTC
>TRBJ1-2|NA|NA|TRBV9
CASSASGGYGYTF
TGTGCCAGCAGCGCATCGGGTGGCTATGGCTACACCTTC
>TRBJ1-1|TRBD1|NA|TRBV19
CASSGQGPENTEAFF
TGTGCCAGTAGTGGACAGGGACCGGAGAACACTGAAGCTTTCTTT
>TRBJ2-7|TRBD2|NA|TRBV7-2
CASSLVSTSGSYEQYF
TGTGCCAGCAGCTTAGTATCTACTAGCGGGAGCTACGAGCAGTACTTC
>TRBJ1-2|TRBD1|few|TRBV20-1
CSAIYRGGYTF
TGCAGTGCTATTTACAGGGGTGGCTACACCTTC
>TRBJ2-4|TRBD2|few|TRBV6-2/TRBV6-3
CASSPRLAGGRGVKNIQYF
TGTGCCAGCAGCCCAAGACTAGCGGGAGGCCGCGGGGTCAAAAACATTCAGTACTTC
>TRBJ2-2|NA|NA|TRBV7-2
CASSLQGNTGELFF
TGTGCCAGCAGCCTACAGGGGAACACCGGGGAGCTGTTTTTT
>TRBJ1-5|NA|once|TRBV7-7
CASSPRLAPGGHQPQHF
TGTGCCAGCAGCCCCAGGTTGGCTCCCGGGGGGCATCAGCCCCAGCATTTT
>TRBJ1-6|TRBD1|NA|TRBV5-4
CASSARTGASDSPLHF
TGTGCCAGCAGCGCCAGGACAGGGGCTTCGGATTCACCCCTCCACTTT
>TRBJ2-1|TRBD2|NA|TRBV3-1/TRBV3-2
CASTGGWESYNEQFF
TGTGCCAGCACCGGGGGGTGGGAAAGCTACAATGAGCAGTTCTTC
>TRBJ1-6|NA|NA|TRBV5-1
CASSLTAYSSYNSPLHF
TGCGCCAGCAGCTTGACAGCTTATAGCTCCTATAATTCACCCCTCCACTTT
>TRBJ1-1|NA|NA|TRBV19
CASTPRMTRFLTEAFF
TGTGCCTCGACCCCCCGGATGACACGTTTTCTCACTGAAGCTTTCTTT
>TRBJ2-7|NA|few|TRBV10-1
CASELRAYEQYF
TGCGCCAGCGAGCTGCGGGCCTACGAGCAGTACTTC
>TRBJ2-7|TRBD1|NA|TRBV6-5
CASSYLGQTSYEQYF
TGTGCCAGCAGTTACCTGGGACAGACCTCCTACGAGCAGTACTTC
>TRBJ1-1|NA|few|TRBV5-1
CASSLTSAGPGEAFF
TGCGCCAGCAGCTTAACGTCGGCAGGGCCTGGTGAAGCTTTCTTT
>TRBJ1-2|TRBD1|NA|TRBV7-2
CASSLGPPGQGIGTF
TGTGCCAGCAGCTTAGGGCCACCGGGACAGGGGATCGGGACCTTC
>TRBJ1-3|TRBD1|NA|TRBV23-1
CASSRLNGTGGNTIYF
TGCGCCAGCAGTCGACTCAACGGGACAGGGGGAAACACCATATATTTT
>TRBJ2-1|TRBD2|NA|TRBV5-4
CASSSTSGGYNEQFF
TGTGCCAGCAGCTCGACTAGCGGGGGCTACAATGAGCAGTTCTTC
>TRBJ2-7|NA|few|TRBV4-3
CASSQDRTGFYEQYF
TGCGCCAGCAGCCAAGATAGAACAGGGTTCTACGAGCAGTACTTC
>TRBJ2-5|NA|many|TRBV30
CAWSWDTGETQYF
TGTGCCTGGAGTTGGGACACCGGGGAGACCCAGTACTTC
>TRBJ1-3|NA|NA|TRBV9
CASSPSKGNTIYF
TGTGCCAGCAGCCCGTCTAAAGGAAACACCATATATTTT
>TRBJ2-7|TRBD2|NA|TRBV5-1
CASSLVAGATYEQYF
TGCGCCAGCAGCTTGGTTGCGGGAGCGACCTACGAGCAGTACTTC
>TRBJ1-4|TRBD1|few|TRBV6-6
CASSLGYRGSWLGEKLFF
TGTGCCAGCAGTCTAGGGTACAGGGGAAGTTGGCTTGGTGAAAAACTGTTTTTT
>TRBJ2-1|NA|NA|TRBV7-9
CASREGNEQFF
TGTGCCAGCAGGGAGGGCAATGAGCAGTTCTTC
>TRBJ1-2|NA|NA|TRBV6-1
CASSEGVHGYGYTF
TGTGCCAGCAGTGAAGGTGTACACGGGTATGGCTACACCTTC
>TRBJ2-2|NA|NA|TRBV6-5
CASSLQGRDTGELFF
TGTGCCAGCAGTTTACAGGGTCGGGACACCGGGGAGCTGTTTTTT
>TRBJ2-1|TRBD2|NA|TRBV4-3
CASSREGGRDNEQFF
TGCGCCAGCAGCCGTGAGGGCGGGAGAGACAATGAGCAGTTCTTC
>TRBJ2-1|NA|NA|TRBV6-5
CASSFSAGSSYNEQFF
TGTGCCAGCAGTTTCTCGGCGGGGAGCTCCTACAATGAGCAGTTCTTC
>TRBJ2-5|NA|NA|TRBV19
CASSIGPSQETQYF
TGTGCCAGTAGTATAGGTCCCAGCCAAGAGACCCAGTACTTC
>TRBJ2-4|TRBD2|NA|TRBV30
CAWSYLAGDTQYF
TGTGCCTGGAGTTACCTAGCGGGAGATACTCAGTACTTC
>TRBJ1-5|TRBD1|NA|TRBV6-6
CASSQERQGGNQPQHF
TGTGCCAGCAGTCAAGAGCGACAGGGGGGCAATCAGCCCCAGCATTTT
>TRBJ2-5|TRBD2|once|TRBV19
CASSTAGLAGDTRGETQYF
TGTGCCAGTAGTACCGCCGGACTAGCGGGAGACACGCGCGGAGAGACCCAGTACTTC
>TRBJ2-3|NA|NA|TRBV12-3/TRBV12-4
CASSRGTDTQYF
TGTGCCAGCAGCCGCGGCACAGATACGCAGTATTTT
>TRBJ2-1|TRBD2|NA|TRBV19
CASSLTSVSYNEQFF
TGTGCCAGTAGTTTGACTAGCGTCTCCTACAATGAGCAGTTCTTC